Below are 3 T cell receptor beta chains sequenced from a single sample in a study of identical twins. One entry per CDR3 protein results from TCRdb running MiXCR on the 5' RACE reads. The sample records 690,000 or so distinct CDR3 sequences, 8.5% to 9.5% being singletons. These records were also assigned to another study, of yellow fever vaccine responses in identical twins.

The source material was PBMCs. Every receptor here comes from a woman aged 18-35 years in good health.

This clonotype has more than one count but fewer than ten. The CDR3 loop reads CASSPGQGVNNEQFF. CDR3 bases: TGCGCCAGCAGCCCGGGACAGGGTGTCAACAATGAGCAGTTCTTC. The V and J genes are TRBV5-1 and TRBJ2-1; 9 positions agree with TRBD1. V gave up 4 bases and J gave up 5 bases; unmatched junction bases: 7. The length of the CDR3 is 15 residues. CDR1 SGHRS and CDR2 YFSETQ come from the germline V gene.

This clonotype was seen more than once but under ten times. In DNA form, the CDR3 reads TGTGCCACCAGCACCAGCAACGCCGAAGGCCGGTTCTTC. It codes for CATSTSNAEGRFF. The gene calls are TRBV15 and TRBJ2-1; no clear D gene. Germline values: CDR1 LNHNV, CDR2 YYDKDF (reference sequence). There are 13 residues in the CDR3. The V gene lost 4 bases and the J gene lost 15 bases, with 19 bases spanning the gap.

The rearrangement links TRBV7-2 to TRBJ1-5, with D possibly being TRBD1 (5 bases). Trimming removed 3 bases at V and 4 bases at J, with 13 bases between. Germline V gene data show CDR1 as SGHTA and CDR2 as FQGNSA. This CDR3 is 15 amino acids long. The CDR3 reads CASSFGTGKNQPQHF. Written as DNA, the CDR3 is TGTGCCAGCAGCTTCGGGACGGGGAAAAATCAGCCCCAGCATTTT.